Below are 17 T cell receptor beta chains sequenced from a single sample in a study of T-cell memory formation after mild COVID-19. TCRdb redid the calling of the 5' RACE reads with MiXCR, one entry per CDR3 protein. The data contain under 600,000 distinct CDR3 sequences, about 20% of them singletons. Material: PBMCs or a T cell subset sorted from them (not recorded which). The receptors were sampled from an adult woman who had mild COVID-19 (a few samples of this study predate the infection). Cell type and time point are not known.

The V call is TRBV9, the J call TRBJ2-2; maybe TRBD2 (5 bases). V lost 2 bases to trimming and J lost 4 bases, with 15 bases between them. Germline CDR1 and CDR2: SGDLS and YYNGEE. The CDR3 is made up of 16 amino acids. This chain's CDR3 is CASSVGVTGATGELFF. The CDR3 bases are TGTGCCAGCAGCGTGGGAGTAACCGGAGCCACCGGGGAGCTGTTTTTT.

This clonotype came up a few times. CDR3 sequence reads: CSARDDTDFYGYTF. The CDR3 DNA sequence: TGCAGTGCTAGAGATGACACAGATTTCTATGGCTACACCTTC. The chain is built from TRBV20-1 and TRBJ1-2, with unresolved D. Between the trimmed V and J ends, which lost 0 bases and 4 bases, there was a span of 12 bases. The length of the CDR3 is 14 residues. Germline CDR1 reads DFQATT; CDR2 reads SNEGSKA (reference sequence).

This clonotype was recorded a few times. The CDR3 DNA reads as TGTGCCAGCAGTTACTCGGGTAATGAAAAACTGTTTTTT. Amino acids: CASSYSGNEKLFF. This chain uses TRBV6-6 with TRBJ1-4; D remains ambiguous. The length of the CDR3 is 13 residues. The germline V and J ends were trimmed by 0 bases and 4 bases, with 3 bases remaining between them. Germline CDR1 reads MNHNY; CDR2 reads SVGAGI (reference sequence).

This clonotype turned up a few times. The CDR3 sequence: CATSEGRVEQFF. In DNA form, the CDR3 reads TGTGCCACCAGTGAAGGGAGGGTTGAGCAGTTCTTC. The gene calls are TRBV24-1 and TRBJ2-1; 7 bases line up with TRBD2. V trimming: 4 bases; J trimming: 9 bases; junction bases outside the gene matches: 2. The CDR3 has 12 residues. Per the germline V gene, CDR1 is KGHDR and CDR2 is SFDVKD.

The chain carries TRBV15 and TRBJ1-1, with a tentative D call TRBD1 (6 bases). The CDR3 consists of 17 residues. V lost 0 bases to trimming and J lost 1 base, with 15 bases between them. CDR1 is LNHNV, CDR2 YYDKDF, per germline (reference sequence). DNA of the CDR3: TGTGCCACCAGCAGAGATCTTACAGGGTGGAGGAACACTGAAGCTTTCTTT. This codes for CATSRDLTGWRNTEAFF.

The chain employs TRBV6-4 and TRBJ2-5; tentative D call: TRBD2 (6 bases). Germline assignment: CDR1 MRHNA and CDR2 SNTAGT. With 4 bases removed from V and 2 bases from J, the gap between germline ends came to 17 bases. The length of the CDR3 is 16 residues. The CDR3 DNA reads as TGTGCCAGCAGTGCCGGGGCCGGGAGTACTCAAGAGACCCAGTACTTC. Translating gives CASSAGAGSTQETQYF.

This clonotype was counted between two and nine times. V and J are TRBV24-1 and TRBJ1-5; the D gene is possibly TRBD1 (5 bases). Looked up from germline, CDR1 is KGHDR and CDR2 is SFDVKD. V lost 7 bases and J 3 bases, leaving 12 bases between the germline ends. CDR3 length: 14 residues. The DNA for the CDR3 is TGTGCCACCAGCGCCGGGACCTTCAATCAGCCCCAGCATTTT. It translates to CATSAGTFNQPQHF.

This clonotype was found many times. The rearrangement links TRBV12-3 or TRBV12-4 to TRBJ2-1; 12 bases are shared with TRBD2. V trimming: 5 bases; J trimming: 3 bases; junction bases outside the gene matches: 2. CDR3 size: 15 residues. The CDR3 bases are TGTGCCAGCAGTGAGACTAGCGGGAGCTACAATGAGCAGTTCTTC. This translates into CASSETSGSYNEQFF.

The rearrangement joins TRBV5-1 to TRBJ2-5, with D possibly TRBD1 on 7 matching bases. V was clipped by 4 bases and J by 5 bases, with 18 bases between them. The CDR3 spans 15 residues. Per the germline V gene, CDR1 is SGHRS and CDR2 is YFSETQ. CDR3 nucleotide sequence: TGCGCCAGCAGCCCATCGCCCCCAGGGGGGGAGACCCAGTACTTC. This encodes CASSPSPPGGETQYF.

CDR3 loop: CAWSYGNSYNEQFF. For the CDR3, the DNA is TGTGCCTGGAGCTACGGGAATTCCTACAATGAGCAGTTCTTC. This chain links TRBV30 with TRBJ2-1; D may be TRBD2 (5 bases). The CDR3 covers 14 residues. Trimming took 3 bases from V and 1 from J, leaving 10 bases between them. CDR1 GTSNPN and CDR2 SVGIG come from the germline V gene (reference sequence). The full variable domain, its missing parts supplied by reference TRBV30 and TRBJ2-1, is SQTIHQWPATLVQPVGSPLSLECTVEGTSNPNLYWYRQAAGRGLQLLFYSVGIGQISSEVPQNLSASRPQDRQFILSSKKLLLSDSGFYLCAWSYGNSYNEQFFGPGTRLTVL.

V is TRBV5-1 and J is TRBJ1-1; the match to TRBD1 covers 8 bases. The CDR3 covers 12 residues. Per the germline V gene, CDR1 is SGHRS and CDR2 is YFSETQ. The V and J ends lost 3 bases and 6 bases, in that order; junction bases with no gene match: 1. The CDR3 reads CASSSQGAEAFF. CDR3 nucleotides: TGCGCCAGCAGCTCACAGGGGGCTGAAGCTTTCTTT.

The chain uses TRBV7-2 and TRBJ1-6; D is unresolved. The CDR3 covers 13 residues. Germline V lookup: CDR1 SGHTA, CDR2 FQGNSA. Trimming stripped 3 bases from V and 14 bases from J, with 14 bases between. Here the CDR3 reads CASSFLQHSALHF. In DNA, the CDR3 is TGTGCCAGCAGCTTCCTCCAGCATTCGGCCCTCCACTTT.

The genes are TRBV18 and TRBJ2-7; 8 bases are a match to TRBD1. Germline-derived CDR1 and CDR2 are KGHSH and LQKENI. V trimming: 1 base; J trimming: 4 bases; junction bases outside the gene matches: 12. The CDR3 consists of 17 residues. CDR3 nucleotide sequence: TGTGCCAGCTCACCACTCCCTCCGGGACAGGTGACTTACGAGCAGTACTTC. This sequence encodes CASSPLPPGQVTYEQYF.

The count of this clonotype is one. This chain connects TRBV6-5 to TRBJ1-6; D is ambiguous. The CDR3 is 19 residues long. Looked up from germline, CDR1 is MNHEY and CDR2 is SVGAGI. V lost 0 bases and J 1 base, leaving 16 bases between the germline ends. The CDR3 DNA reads TGTGCCAGCAGTTACTCGTCCGGGAAGGCTCGTTCCTATAATTCACCCCTCCACTTT. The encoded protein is CASSYSSGKARSYNSPLHF.

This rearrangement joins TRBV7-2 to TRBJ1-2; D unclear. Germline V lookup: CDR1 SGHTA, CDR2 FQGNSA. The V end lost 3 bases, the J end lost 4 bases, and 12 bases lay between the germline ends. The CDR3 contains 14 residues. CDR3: CASSLSDGFYGYTF. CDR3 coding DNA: TGTGCCAGCAGCTTGAGCGATGGTTTCTATGGCTACACCTTC.

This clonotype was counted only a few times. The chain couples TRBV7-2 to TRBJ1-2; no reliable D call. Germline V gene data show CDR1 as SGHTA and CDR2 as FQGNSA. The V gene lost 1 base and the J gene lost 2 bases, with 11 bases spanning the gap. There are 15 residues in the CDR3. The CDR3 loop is CASSLGAAANYGYTF. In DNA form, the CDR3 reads TGTGCCAGCAGCTTAGGGGCGGCAGCGAACTATGGCTACACCTTC.

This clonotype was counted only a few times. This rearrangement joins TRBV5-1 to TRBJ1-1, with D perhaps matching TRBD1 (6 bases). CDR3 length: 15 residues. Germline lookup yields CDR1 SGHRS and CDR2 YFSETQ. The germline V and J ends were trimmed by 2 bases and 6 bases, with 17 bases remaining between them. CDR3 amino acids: CASSFRDIGNAEAFF. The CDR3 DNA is TGCGCCAGCAGCTTTAGGGACATTGGAAACGCTGAAGCTTTCTTT. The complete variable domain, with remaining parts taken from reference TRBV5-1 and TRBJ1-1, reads KAGVTQTPRYLIKTRGQQVTLSCSPISGHRSVSWYQQTPGQGLQFLFEYFSETQRNKGNFPGRFSGRQFSNSRSEMNVSTLELGDSALYLCASSFRDIGNAEAFFGQGTRLTVV.